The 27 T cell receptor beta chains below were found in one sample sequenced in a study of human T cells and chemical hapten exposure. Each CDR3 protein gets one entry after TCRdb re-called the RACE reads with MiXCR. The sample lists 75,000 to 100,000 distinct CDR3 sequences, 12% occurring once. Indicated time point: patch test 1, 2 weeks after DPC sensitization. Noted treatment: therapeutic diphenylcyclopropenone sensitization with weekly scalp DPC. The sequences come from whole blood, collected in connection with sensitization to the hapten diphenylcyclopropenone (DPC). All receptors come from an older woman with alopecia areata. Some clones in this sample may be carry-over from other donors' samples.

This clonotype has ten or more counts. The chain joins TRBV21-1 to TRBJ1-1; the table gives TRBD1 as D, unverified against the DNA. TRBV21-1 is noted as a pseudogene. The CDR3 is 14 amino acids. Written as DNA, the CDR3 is TGTGCCAACTTACCCCAATTGGGGGGTCTTGAAGCTTTCTTT. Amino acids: CANLPQLGGLEAFF.

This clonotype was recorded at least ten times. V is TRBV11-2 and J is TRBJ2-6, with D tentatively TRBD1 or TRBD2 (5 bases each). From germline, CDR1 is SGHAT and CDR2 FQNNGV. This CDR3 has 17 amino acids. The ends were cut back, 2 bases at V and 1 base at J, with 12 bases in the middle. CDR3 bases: TGTGCCAGCAGCTTAAAGATTGGGGGATCTGGGGCCAACGTCCTGACTTTC. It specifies CASSLKIGGSGANVLTF.

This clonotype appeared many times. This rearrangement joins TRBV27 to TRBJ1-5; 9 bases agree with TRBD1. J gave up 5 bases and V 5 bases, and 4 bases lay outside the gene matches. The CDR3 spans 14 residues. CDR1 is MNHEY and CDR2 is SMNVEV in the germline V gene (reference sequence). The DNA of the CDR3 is TGTGCCAGCAGTCCACAGGGGGCGTATCAGCCCCAGCATTTT. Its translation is CASSPQGAYQPQHF.

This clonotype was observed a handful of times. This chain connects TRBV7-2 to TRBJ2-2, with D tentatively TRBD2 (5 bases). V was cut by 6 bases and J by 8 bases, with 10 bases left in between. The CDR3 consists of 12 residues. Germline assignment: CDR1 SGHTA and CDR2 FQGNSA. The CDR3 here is CASRKGVGELFF. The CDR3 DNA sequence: TGTGCCAGCAGGAAGGGAGTTGGGGAGCTGTTTTTT.

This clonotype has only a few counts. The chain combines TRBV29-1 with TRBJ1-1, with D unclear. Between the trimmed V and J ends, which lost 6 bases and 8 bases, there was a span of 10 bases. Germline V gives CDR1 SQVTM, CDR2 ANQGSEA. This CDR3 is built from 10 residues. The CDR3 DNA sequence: TGCAGCGTAAGTTCCGGGGAAGCTTTCTTT. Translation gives CSVSSGEAFF.

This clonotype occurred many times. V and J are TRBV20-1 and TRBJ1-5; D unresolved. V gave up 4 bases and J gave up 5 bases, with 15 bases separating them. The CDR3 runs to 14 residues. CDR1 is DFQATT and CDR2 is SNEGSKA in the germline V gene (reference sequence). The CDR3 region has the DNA TGCAGTGCTACTACGACCGAGAGGTATCAGCCCCAGCATTTT. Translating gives CSATTTERYQPQHF.

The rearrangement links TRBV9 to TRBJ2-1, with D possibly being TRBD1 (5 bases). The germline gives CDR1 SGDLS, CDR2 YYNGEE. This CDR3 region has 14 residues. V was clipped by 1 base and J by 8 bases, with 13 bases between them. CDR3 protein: CASSVQAGSHEQFF. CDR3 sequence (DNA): TGTGCCAGCAGCGTACAGGCAGGGTCCCATGAGCAGTTCTTC.

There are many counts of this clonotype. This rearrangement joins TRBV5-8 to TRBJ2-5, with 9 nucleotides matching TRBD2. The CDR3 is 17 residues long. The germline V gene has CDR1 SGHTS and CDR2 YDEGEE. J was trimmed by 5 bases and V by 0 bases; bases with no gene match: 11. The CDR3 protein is CASSLGLAEPQEETQYF. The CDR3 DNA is TGTGCCAGCAGCTTGGGACTAGCGGAGCCCCAGGAGGAGACCCAGTACTTC.

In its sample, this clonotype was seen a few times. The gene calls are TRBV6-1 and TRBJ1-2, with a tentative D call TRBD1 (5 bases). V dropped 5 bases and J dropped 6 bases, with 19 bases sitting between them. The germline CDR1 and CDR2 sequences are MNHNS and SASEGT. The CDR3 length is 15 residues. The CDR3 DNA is TGTGCCAGCAGTTCTACGGGACGGCCCTTGGATGGCTACACCTTC. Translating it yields CASSSTGRPLDGYTF.

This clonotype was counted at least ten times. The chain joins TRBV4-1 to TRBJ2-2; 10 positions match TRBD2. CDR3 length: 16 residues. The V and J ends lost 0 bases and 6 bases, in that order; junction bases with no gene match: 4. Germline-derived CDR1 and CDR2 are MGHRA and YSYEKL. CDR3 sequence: CASSQEASGGPGELFF. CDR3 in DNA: TGCGCCAGCAGCCAAGAAGCTAGCGGGGGACCCGGGGAGCTGTTTTTT.

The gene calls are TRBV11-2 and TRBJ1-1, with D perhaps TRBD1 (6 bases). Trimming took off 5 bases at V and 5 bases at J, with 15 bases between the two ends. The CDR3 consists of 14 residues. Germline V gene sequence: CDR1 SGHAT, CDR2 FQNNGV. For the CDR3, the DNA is TGTGCCAGCAGCGTTACAGGGTTTGGGACTGAAGCTTTCTTT. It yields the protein CASSVTGFGTEAFF.

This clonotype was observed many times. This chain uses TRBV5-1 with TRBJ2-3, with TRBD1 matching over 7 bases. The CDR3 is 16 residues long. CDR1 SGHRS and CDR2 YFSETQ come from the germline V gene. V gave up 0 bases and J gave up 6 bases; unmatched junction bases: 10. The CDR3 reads CASSLARQGWYDTQYF. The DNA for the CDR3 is TGCGCCAGCAGCTTGGCGCGACAGGGATGGTACGATACGCAGTATTTT.

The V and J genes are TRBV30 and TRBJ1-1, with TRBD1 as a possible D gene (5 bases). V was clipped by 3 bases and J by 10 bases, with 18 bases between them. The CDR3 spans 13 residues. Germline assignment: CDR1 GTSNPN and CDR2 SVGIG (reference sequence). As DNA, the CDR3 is TGTGCCTGGAGGGAGGATCAGGGTTTTGGAGCTTTCTTT. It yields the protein CAWREDQGFGAFF.

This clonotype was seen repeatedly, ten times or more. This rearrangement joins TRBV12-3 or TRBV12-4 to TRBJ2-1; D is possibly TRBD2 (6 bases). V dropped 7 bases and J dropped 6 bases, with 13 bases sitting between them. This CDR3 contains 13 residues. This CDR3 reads CASNRGLRNEQFF. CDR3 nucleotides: TGTGCCAGCAATAGGGGACTTCGCAATGAGCAGTTCTTC.

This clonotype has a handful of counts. DNA of the CDR3: TGTGCCACGACAACAGGGGGCTCATGGGATTCACCCCTCCACTTT. This gives the protein CATTTGGSWDSPLHF. The chain employs TRBV2 and TRBJ1-6; TRBD1 matches 9 bases. The CDR3 is 15 residues long. Looked up from germline, CDR1 is SNHLY and CDR2 is FYNNEI. The V gene end was trimmed by 10 bases and the J gene end by 8 bases; junction bases not matched to a gene: 12.

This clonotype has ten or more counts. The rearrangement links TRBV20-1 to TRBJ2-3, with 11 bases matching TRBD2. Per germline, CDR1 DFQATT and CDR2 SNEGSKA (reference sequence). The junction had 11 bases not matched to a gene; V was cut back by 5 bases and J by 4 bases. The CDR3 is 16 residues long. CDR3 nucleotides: TGCAGTGCTGCGCAGATAGCGGGGGGGAGTGCAGATACGCAGTATTTT. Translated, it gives CSAAQIAGGSADTQYF.

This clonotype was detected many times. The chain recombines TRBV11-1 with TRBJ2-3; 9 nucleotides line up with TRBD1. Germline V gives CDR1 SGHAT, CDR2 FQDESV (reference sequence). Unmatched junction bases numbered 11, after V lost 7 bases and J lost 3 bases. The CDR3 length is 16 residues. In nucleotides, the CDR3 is TGTGCCAGCACCTCCCAGACAGGGGGTTTAACAGATACGCAGTATTTT. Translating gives CASTSQTGGLTDTQYF.

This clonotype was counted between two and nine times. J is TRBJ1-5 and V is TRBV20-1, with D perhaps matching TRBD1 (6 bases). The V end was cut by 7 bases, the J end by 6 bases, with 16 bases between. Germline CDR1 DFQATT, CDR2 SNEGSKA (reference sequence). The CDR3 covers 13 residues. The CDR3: CSVPTQGGQPQHF. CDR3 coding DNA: TGCAGTGTACCTACACAGGGCGGTCAGCCCCAGCATTTT.

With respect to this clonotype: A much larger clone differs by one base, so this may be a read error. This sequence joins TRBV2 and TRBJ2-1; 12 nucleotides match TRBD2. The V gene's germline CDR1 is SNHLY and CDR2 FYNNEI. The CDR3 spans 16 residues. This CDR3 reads CASRTLAGGAYNKQFF. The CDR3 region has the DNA TGTGCCAGCAGGACACTAGCGGGGGGTGCCTACAATAAGCAGTTCTTC. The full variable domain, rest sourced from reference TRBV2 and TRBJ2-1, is EPEVTQTPSHQVTQMGQEVILRCVPISNHLYFYWYRQILGQKVEFLVSFYNNEISEKSEIFDDQFSVERPDGSNFTLKIRSTKLEDSAMYFCASRTLAGGAYNKQFFGPGTRLTVL.

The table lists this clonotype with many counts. In DNA, the CDR3 is TGCGCCAGCAGCTTGTACGGGGGGCGTACCGGGGAGCTGTTTTTT. As protein: CASSLYGGRTGELFF. The chain is built from TRBV5-1 and TRBJ2-2, with D possibly being TRBD2 (7 bases). V lost 1 base and J 5 bases, leaving 12 bases between the germline ends. CDR1 is SGHRS and CDR2 is YFSETQ in the germline V gene. This CDR3 region has 15 residues.

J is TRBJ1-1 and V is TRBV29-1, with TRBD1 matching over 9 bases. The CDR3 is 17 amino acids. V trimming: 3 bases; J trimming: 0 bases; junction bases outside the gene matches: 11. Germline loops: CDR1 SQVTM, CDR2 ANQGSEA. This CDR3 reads CSVEEGTGHLMNTEAFF. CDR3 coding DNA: TGCAGCGTTGAGGAAGGGACAGGGCACCTCATGAACACTGAAGCTTTCTTT. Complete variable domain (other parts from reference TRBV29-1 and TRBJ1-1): SAVISQKPSRDICQRGTSLTIQCQVDSQVTMMFWYRQQPGQSLTLIATANQGSEATYESGFVIDKFPISRPNLTFSTLTVSNMSPEDSSIYLCSVEEGTGHLMNTEAFFGQGTRLTVV.

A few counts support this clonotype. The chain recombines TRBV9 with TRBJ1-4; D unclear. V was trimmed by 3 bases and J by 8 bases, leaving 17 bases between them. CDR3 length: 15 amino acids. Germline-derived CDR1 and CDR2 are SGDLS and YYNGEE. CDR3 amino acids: CASSGLSLTGEKLFF. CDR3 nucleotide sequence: TGTGCCAGCAGCGGCCTATCACTCACCGGAGAAAAACTGTTTTTT.

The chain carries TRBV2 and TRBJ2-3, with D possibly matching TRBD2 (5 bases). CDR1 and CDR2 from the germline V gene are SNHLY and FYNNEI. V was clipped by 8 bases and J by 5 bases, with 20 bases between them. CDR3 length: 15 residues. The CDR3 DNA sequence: TGTGCCAGCTCGGGCGGGCTCATCGGGCTAGATACGCAGTATTTT. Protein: CASSGGLIGLDTQYF.

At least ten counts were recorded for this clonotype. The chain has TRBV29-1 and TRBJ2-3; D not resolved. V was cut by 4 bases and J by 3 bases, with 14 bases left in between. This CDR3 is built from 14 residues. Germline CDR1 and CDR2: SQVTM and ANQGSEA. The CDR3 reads CSVVTPSNTDTQYF. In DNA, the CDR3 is TGCAGCGTTGTTACACCGTCTAATACAGATACGCAGTATTTT.

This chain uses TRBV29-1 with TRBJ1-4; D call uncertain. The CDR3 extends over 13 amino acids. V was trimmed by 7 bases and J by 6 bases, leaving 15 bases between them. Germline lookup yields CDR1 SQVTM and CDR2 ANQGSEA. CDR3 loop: CSASTFTDEKLFF. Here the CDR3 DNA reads TGCAGCGCATCGACCTTCACGGATGAAAAACTGTTTTTT.

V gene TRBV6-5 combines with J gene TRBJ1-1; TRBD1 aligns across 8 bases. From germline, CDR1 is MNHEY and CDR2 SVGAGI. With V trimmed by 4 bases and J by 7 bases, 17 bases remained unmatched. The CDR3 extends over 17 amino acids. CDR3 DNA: TGTGCCAGCAGTTTACTTCCTGCGACAGGGGTCCCCTTTGAAGCTTTCTTT. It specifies CASSLLPATGVPFEAFF.

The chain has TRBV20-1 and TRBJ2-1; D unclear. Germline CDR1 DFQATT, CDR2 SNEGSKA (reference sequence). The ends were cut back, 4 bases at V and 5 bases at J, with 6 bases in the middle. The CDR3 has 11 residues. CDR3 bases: TGCAGTGCTATGATCGACAATGAGCAGTTCTTC. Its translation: CSAMIDNEQFF.